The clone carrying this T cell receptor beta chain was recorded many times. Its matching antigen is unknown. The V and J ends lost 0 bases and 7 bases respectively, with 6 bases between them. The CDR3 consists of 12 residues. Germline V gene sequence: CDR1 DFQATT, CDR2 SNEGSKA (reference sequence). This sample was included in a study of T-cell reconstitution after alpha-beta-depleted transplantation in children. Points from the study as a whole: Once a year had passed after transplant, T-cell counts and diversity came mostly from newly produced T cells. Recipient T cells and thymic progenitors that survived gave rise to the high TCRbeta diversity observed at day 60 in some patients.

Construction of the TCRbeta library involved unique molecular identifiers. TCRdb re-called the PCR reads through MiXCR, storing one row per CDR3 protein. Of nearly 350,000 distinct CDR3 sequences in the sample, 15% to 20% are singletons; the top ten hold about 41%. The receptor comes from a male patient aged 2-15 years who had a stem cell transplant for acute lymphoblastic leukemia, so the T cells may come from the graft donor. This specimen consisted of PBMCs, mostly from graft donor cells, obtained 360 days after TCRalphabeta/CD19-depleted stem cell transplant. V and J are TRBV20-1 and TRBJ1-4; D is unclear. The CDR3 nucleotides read TGCAGTGCTAGAGATCAGAGTGAAAAACTGTTTTTT. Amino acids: CSARDQSEKLFF.